The 8 T cell receptor beta chains reported below all come from one sample, sequenced in a study of blood T cell repertoires in COVID-19. Libraries were prepared by immunoSEQ multiplex PCR; TCRdb keeps only in-frame clonotypes and omits some of them. The table has more than 130,000 clones, about 84% seen once. Material for sequencing was peripheral blood. These receptors were obtained from a woman aged 80 or over in a cohort sampled during active or convalescent COVID-19.

V and J are TRBV19 and TRBJ1-2; 7 bases map to TRBD1. The CDR3 is made up of 15 amino acids. Germline V gene data show CDR1 as LNHDA and CDR2 as SQIVND (reference sequence). The ends lost 3 bases at V and 2 bases at J; junction bases unmatched: 6. The CDR3 is CASSITGVENYGYTF. The CDR3, as DNA: TGTGCCAGTAGTATCACAGGGGTCGAAAACTATGGCTACACCTTC.

The rearrangement uses TRBV10-2 and TRBJ1-2; 7 bases are shared with TRBD1. After removal of 0 bases from V and 5 bases from J, the junction contained 6 bases not matched to a gene. The length of the CDR3 is 15 residues. Germline CDR1 reads WSHSY; CDR2 reads SAAADI. CDR3 protein: CASSESSAGGYGYTF. CDR3 nucleotide sequence: TGCGCCAGCAGTGAGTCGTCGGCAGGGGGGTATGGCTACACCTTC.

The V and J genes are TRBV12-3 or TRBV12-4 and TRBJ1-2; D gene unclear. V lost 4 bases to trimming and J lost 6 bases, with 12 bases between them. The CDR3 length is 13 residues. CDR3 sequence: CASSSRRRDGYTF. CDR3 nucleotide sequence: TGTGCCAGCAGTTCCCGACGGAGAGATGGCTACACCTTC.

The V gene is TRBV18, the J gene TRBJ1-1, with a tentative D call TRBD1 (5 bases). Trimming took off 2 bases at V and 0 bases at J, with 10 bases between the two ends. This CDR3 spans 15 amino acids. The V gene's germline CDR1 is KGHSH and CDR2 LQKENI. The CDR3 sequence: CASSPTGAMNTEAFF. The CDR3 region has the DNA TGTGCCAGCTCACCAACAGGCGCTATGAACACTGAAGCTTTCTTT.

The chain links TRBV6-1 to TRBJ1-2; tentative D call: TRBD1 (6 bases). The V gene lost 0 bases and the J gene lost 4 bases, with 12 bases spanning the gap. The V gene's germline CDR1 is MNHNS and CDR2 SASEGT. The CDR3 covers 15 residues. The CDR3 loop is CASSEARGGGYGYTF. Here the CDR3 DNA reads TGTGCCAGCAGTGAAGCGCGGGGGGGCGGCTATGGCTACACCTTC.

The chain uses TRBV18 and TRBJ2-1, with D perhaps matching TRBD2 (6 bases). V was trimmed by 1 base and J by 9 bases, leaving 16 bases between them. Germline V gene lookup returns CDR1 KGHSH and CDR2 LQKENI. The CDR3 sequence is 15 residues long. The CDR3: CASSPRDSGMFEQFF. Here the CDR3 DNA reads TGTGCCAGCTCACCACGGGACTCAGGGATGTTTGAGCAGTTCTTC. The variable domain in full, with the rest retrieved from reference TRBV18 and TRBJ2-1, is NAGVMQNPRHLVRRRGQEARLRCSPMKGHSHVYWYRQLPEEGLKFMVYLQKENIIDESGMPKERFSAEFPKEGPSILRIQQVVRGDSAAYFCASSPRDSGMFEQFFGPGTRLTVL.

V usage is TRBV24-1 and J usage is TRBJ2-2; TRBD1 is a possible D gene (6 bases). The germline V and J ends were trimmed by 6 bases and 2 bases, with 9 bases remaining between them. Germline V gives CDR1 KGHDR, CDR2 SFDVKD. This CDR3 is built from 14 residues. The CDR3 nucleotides read TGTGCCACCAGTAGGGACACAAACACCGGGGAGCTGTTTTTT. This codes for CATSRDTNTGELFF.

The chain recombines TRBV5-1 with TRBJ1-2; perhaps TRBD1 as D (6 bases). Trimming pared 1 base from V and 3 bases from J, leaving 13 bases between. The CDR3 runs to 15 residues. Germline V lookup: CDR1 SGHRS, CDR2 YFSETQ. This chain's CDR3 is CASSLLTGRDYGYTF. DNA for the CDR3: TGCGCCAGCAGCTTGCTGACAGGAAGGGACTATGGCTACACCTTC.